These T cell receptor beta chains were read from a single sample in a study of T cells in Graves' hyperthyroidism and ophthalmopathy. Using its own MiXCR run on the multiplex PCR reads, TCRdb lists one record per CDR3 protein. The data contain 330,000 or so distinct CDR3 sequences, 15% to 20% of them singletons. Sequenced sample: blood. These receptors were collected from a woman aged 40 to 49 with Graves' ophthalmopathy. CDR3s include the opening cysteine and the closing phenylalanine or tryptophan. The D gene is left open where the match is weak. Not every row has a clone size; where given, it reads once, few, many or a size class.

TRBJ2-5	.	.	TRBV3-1	TGTGCCAGCAGTCAGGATACAACTGAAACTGTGACCCAGTACTTC	CASSQDTTETVTQYF
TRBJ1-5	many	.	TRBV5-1	TGCGCCAGCAGCTTGGGGGACGCTGGCAATCAGCCCCAGCATTTT	CASSLGDAGNQPQHF
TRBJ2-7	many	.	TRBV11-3	TGTGCCAGCAGCTTATCGACAGGCGCCTCCTACGAGCAGTACTTC	CASSLSTGASYEQYF
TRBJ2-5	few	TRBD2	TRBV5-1	TGCGCCAGCGGAGCGGGAGTTGGAGAGACCCAGTACTTC	CASGAGVGETQYF
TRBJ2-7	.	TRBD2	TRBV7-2	TGTGTCAGCAGACCGGGACTAGCGGGAGTCTACGAGCAGTACTTC	CVSRPGLAGVYEQYF
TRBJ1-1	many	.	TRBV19	TGTGCCAGTCGTGAGGATCAGGGATCAGGCACTGAAGCTTTCTTT	CASREDQGSGTEAFF
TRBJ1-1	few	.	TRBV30	TGTGCCTGGAGTGTATTCCCGATGGACATGAACACTGAAGCTTTCTTT	CAWSVFPMDMNTEAFF
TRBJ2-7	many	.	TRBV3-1	TGTGCCAGCAGCCAAGCAGGGGGGTCCTACGAGCAGTACTTC	CASSQAGGSYEQYF
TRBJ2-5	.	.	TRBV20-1	TGCAGTGCTAGAGAAGGCAGAGTAACTGAGACCCAGTACTTC	CSAREGRVTETQYF
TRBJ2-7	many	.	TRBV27	TGTGCCAGCAGTTTTTCCTGGACAGAGATCTCCTACGAGCAGTACTTC	CASSFSWTEISYEQYF
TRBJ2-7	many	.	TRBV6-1	TGTGCCAGCGGCGGGAACTCCTACGAGCAGTACTTC	CASGGNSYEQYF
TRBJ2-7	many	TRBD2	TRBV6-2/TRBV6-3	TGTGCCAGCAGTTACCCCCCAGGGACTAGGGGGGACCGGGAGCAGTACTTC	CASSYPPGTRGDREQYF
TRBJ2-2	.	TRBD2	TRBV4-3	TGCGCCAGCAGCCAATTGACTAGCGGGGGGGCGGGCACCGGGGAGCTGTTTTTT	CASSQLTSGGAGTGELFF
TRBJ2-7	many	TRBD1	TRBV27	TGTGCCAGCATCTCCACAGGGGGAGACTACGAGCAGTACTTC	CASISTGGDYEQYF
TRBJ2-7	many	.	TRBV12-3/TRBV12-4	TGTGCCAGCAGTTTAGGTCTCTACTACGAGCAGTACTTC	CASSLGLYYEQYF
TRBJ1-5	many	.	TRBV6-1	TGTGCCAGCAGTGCACTTTGGGGGGAGATTAGGCCCCAGCATTTT	CASSALWGEIRPQHF
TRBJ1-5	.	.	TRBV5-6	TGTGCCAGCAGCTTATTCCCCGGCAATCAGCCCCAGCATTTT	CASSLFPGNQPQHF